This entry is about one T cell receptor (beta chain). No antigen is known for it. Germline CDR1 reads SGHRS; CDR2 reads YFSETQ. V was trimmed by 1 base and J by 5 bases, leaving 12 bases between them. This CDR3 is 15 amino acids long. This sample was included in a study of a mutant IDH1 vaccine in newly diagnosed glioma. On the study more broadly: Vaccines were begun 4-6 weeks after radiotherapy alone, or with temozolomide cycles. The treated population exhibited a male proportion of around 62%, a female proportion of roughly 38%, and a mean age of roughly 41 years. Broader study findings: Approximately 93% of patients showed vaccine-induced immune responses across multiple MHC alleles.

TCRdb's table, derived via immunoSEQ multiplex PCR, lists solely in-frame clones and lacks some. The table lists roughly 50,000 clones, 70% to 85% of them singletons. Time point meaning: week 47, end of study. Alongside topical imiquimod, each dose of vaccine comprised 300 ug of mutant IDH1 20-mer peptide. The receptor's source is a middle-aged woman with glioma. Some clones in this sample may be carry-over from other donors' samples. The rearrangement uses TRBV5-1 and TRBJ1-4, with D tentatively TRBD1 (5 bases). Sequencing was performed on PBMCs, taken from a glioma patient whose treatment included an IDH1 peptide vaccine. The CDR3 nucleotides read TGCGCCAGCAGCTTGCGTGGGACGGAGAATGAAAAACTGTTTTTT. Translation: CASSLRGTENEKLFF.